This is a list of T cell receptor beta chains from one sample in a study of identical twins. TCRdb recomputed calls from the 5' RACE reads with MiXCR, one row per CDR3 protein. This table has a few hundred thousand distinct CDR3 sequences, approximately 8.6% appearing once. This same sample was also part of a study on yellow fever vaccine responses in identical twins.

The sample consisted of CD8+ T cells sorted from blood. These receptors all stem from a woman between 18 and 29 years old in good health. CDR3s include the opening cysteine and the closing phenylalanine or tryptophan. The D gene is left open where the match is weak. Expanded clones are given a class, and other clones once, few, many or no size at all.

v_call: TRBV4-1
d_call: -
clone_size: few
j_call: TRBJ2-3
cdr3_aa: CASSQVPGEHGDTQYF
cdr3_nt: TGCGCCAGCAGCCAAGTCCCGGGGGAGCACGGAGATACGCAGTATTTT

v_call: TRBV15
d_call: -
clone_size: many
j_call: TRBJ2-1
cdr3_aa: CATSRDRDGYNEQFF
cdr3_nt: TGTGCCACCAGCAGAGATCGGGACGGATACAATGAGCAGTTCTTC

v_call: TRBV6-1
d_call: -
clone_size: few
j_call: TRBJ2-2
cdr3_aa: CASRRGDAAGELFF
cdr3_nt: TGTGCCAGCAGAAGGGGGGACGCAGCCGGGGAGCTGTTTTTT

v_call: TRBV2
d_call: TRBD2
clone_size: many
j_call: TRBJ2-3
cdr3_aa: CASQTSGGADTQYF
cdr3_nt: TGTGCCAGCCAAACTAGCGGGGGGGCAGATACGCAGTATTTT

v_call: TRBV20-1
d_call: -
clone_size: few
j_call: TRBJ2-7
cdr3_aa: CSARDAFVAYEQYF
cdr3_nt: TGCAGTGCTAGAGATGCCTTTGTGGCTTACGAGCAGTACTTC

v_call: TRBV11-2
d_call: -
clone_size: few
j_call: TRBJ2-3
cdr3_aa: CASIPPEIGLNPGEDTQYF
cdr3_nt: TGTGCCAGCATCCCCCCGGAGATCGGACTTAACCCCGGAGAGGATACGCAGTATTTT

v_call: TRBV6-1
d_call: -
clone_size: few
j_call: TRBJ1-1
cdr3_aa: CASSTLSDFTEAFF
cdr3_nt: TGTGCCAGCAGTACCCTTAGCGATTTTACTGAAGCTTTCTTT

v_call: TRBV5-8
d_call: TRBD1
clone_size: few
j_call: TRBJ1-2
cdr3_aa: CASSLQGAVGHYGYTF
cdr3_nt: TGTGCCAGCAGCTTACAGGGGGCGGTGGGACACTATGGCTACACCTTC

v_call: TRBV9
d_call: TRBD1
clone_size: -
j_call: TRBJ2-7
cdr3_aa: CASSVEDRLGYEQYF
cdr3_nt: TGTGCCAGCAGCGTAGAGGACAGGTTGGGCTACGAGCAGTACTTC

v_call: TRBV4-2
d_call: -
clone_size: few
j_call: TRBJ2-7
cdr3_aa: CASSQIGQEQYF
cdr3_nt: TGTGCCAGCAGCCAAATCGGACAGGAGCAGTACTTC